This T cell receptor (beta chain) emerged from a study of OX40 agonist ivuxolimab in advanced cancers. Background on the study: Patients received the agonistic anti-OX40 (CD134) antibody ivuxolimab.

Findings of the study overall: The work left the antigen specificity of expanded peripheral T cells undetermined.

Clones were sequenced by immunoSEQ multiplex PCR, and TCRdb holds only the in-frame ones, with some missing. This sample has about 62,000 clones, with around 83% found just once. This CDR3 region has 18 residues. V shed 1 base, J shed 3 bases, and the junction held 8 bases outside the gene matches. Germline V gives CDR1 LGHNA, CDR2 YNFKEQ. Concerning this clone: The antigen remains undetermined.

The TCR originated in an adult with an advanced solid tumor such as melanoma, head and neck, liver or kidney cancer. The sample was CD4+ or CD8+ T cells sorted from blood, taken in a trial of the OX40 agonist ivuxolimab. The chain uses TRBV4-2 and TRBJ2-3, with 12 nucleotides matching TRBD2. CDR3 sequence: CASSQVGLAGGRTDTQYF. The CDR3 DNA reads TGTGCCAGCAGCCAAGTTGGTCTAGCGGGGGGGAGAACAGATACGCAGTATTTT.